This T cell receptor (beta chain) was identified in a study of T cells in Graves' hyperthyroidism and ophthalmopathy. The table lists this clonotype with a few counts. A clone one base away is much larger, so this may be a read error. TCR beta CDR3 regions were amplified from RNA transcripts. When the TCR CDR3 underwent first-round RT-PCR, the HTBI primer set was used. TCRdb independently ran MiXCR on the multiplex PCR reads; one entry per CDR3 protein. Among around 400,000 distinct CDR3 sequences listed, 13% to 15% were seen once. The CDR3 totals 14 residues. J lost 5 bases, V lost 5 bases, and 9 bases had no gene match. CDR1 is SGHTA, CDR2 FQGTGA, per germline.

Sequencing was carried out using blood. This TCR was recovered from a woman aged 60-70 years with Graves' ophthalmopathy. This rearrangement joins TRBV7-3 to TRBJ2-7, with TRBD1 matching over 7 bases. The CDR3 coding sequence is TGTGCCAGCAGCCGGACAGGTAGATGGGACGAGCAGTACTTC. This codes for CASSRTGRWDEQYF.